Reported below is one TCR beta chain. Its antigen is still unknown. No base quality values were provided; no much bigger clone lies one nucleotide off. The same CDR3 arises from other DNA sequences in this sample as well. These data belong to a study of cytotoxic CD8 clonotypes in ibrutinib-treated CLL (TCRdb year 2021). For context, the study as a whole: The cohort had about a dozen relapsed/refractory and roughly 14 treatment-naive patients; some 17 were IGHV unmutated. Partial responses were observed in roughly 24 patients and complete responses in 2; after a median follow-up of roughly 62 months, remission was maintained in 15 or so patients and progression was observed in approximately 12. The response samples were drawn at a median of around eleven months into treatment, with a range of about 6 to 40 months. On average, each sample had about 250,000 productive templates and tens of thousands of productive rearrangements. Longitudinal samples were available for about 30% of the roughly 86 trial participants. Cryopreserved peripheral blood mononuclear cells were collected before treatment, at response, and at either disease progression or sustained remission. All remission and progressive disease samples were collected while patients were still receiving ibrutinib. General conclusions and limits of the study: Baseline clonality was found to be higher than that of age-matched healthy donors and was strongly correlated with circulating CD8+ T-cell counts. Clonality rose at ibrutinib response, remained stable during sustained remission, and dropped back toward baseline at progression. Sampling times were not matched between sustained-remission and progressing patients, and lymph node repertoires were not studied. Public clonotypes were found to be uncommon and were observed to contract or remain stable during treatment; the increase in clonality was shown to reflect expansion of private clonotypes at ibrutinib response.

From a lookup of the germline V gene (reference sequence), CDR1 and CDR2 are MNHEY and SMNVEV. Including cysteine and phenylalanine, the CDR3 has 13 amino acids. The read is trimmed to its CDR3 DNA, 39 bases read in frame from base 1. The V end loses 2 bases and the J end loses 2 bases, and a stretch of 7 bases separates them. The goal of deep resolution MiSeq sequencing was a depth between 1 in 1 million and 1 in 200,000 T cells, and coverage averaged 10x per clonotype. TCR beta libraries were generated with the immunoSEQ hsTCRB Kit. Per the authors' processing: The data were analyzed with ImmunoSEQ Analyzer and ImmunoSEQ Data Assistant, and V, D and J gene assignments followed IMGT definitions. Clonality, which ranges from 0 to 1, was calculated by subtracting the normalized Shannon entropy of productive rearrangement frequencies from one. Only overrepresented clonotypes making up at least 0.05% of the repertoire of each patient were included in the public clonotype analysis. Repertoires from roughly 13 age-matched healthy donors in immuneACCESS were used as clonality controls. The table comes from immuneACCESS by way of TCRdb, which keeps in-frame sequences with V and J called. Part of the clones is missing from these tables; in studies checked, under half for an unresolved V gene and the rest for unknown reasons. V and J calls and clone size are as listed in that table; D and trimming were resolved from the DNA. This sample has about 130,000 clones in its table, and approximately 81% of those were observed once. The top ten hold roughly 13% of the sample.

The time point label corresponds to: about a year on ibrutinib. Roughly 1.8 micrograms of genomic DNA were extracted from cryopreserved PBMCs for TCR beta library preparation. Longitudinal blood samples from CLL patients on ibrutinib monotherapy underwent high-throughput TCR beta sequencing. Patients were enrolled in a phase 2 open-label single-center ibrutinib monotherapy trial. The clonotype comes from a human donor with chronic lymphocytic leukemia. The V and J segments used are TRBV27 and TRBJ2-7; the D gene is not confidently resolved. Sample: PBMCs, taken after 12 months of ibrutinib treatment. DNA sequence: TGTGCCAGCAGTTTAGGTCAAACCTACGAGCAGTACTTC. The encoded protein is CASSLGQTYEQYF.